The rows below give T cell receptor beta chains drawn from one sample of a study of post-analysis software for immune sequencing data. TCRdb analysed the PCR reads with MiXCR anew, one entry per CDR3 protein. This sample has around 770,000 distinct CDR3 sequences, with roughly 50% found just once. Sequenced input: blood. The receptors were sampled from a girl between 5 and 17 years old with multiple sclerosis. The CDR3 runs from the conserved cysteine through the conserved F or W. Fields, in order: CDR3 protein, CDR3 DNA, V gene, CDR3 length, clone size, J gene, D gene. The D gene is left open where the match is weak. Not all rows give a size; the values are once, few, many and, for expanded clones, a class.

CDR3 protein: CASSQDDSFYNEQFF; CDR3 DNA: TGTGCCAGCAGCCAAGATGATAGCTTCTACAATGAGCAGTTCTTC; V gene: TRBV4-2; CDR3 length: 15; clone size: -; J gene: TRBJ2-1; D gene: -
CDR3 protein: CASSYSILAGFDTQYF; CDR3 DNA: TGTGCCAGCAGTTACTCGATTCTAGCGGGCTTCGATACGCAGTATTTT; V gene: TRBV6-6; CDR3 length: 16; clone size: few; J gene: TRBJ2-3; D gene: TRBD2
CDR3 protein: CSARDRSSTDTQYF; CDR3 DNA: TGCAGTGCCCGGGACAGGTCGAGCACGGATACGCAGTATTTT; V gene: TRBV20-1; CDR3 length: 14; clone size: -; J gene: TRBJ2-3; D gene: TRBD1
CDR3 protein: CASSIAGGSNEQFF; CDR3 DNA: TGTGCCAGCAGCATAGCGGGAGGGTCGAATGAGCAGTTCTTC; V gene: TRBV11-2; CDR3 length: 14; clone size: -; J gene: TRBJ2-1; D gene: TRBD2
CDR3 protein: CSVGSGRAHTTDTQYF; CDR3 DNA: TGCAGCGTTGGTAGCGGGAGGGCCCATACCACAGATACGCAGTATTTT; V gene: TRBV29-1; CDR3 length: 16; clone size: -; J gene: TRBJ2-3; D gene: TRBD2
CDR3 protein: CASSYMTVGEQEQFF; CDR3 DNA: TGTGCCAGCAGTTACATGACGGTCGGGGAGCAGGAGCAGTTCTTC; V gene: TRBV6-2/TRBV6-3; CDR3 length: 15; clone size: -; J gene: TRBJ2-1; D gene: -
CDR3 protein: CASSSGTSGAHEQYF; CDR3 DNA: TGTGCCAGCAGCTCCGGGACTAGTGGCGCCCACGAGCAGTACTTC; V gene: TRBV7-2; CDR3 length: 15; clone size: -; J gene: TRBJ2-7; D gene: TRBD2
CDR3 protein: CASSLSASGRTSYNEQFF; CDR3 DNA: TGTGCCAGCAGCTTATCGGCTAGCGGGAGGACTTCCTACAATGAGCAGTTCTTC; V gene: TRBV7-3; CDR3 length: 18; clone size: few; J gene: TRBJ2-1; D gene: TRBD2
CDR3 protein: CASGEGYQETQYF; CDR3 DNA: TGTGCCAGCGGGGAGGGGTACCAAGAGACCCAGTACTTC; V gene: TRBV6-6; CDR3 length: 13; clone size: -; J gene: TRBJ2-5; D gene: TRBD2
CDR3 protein: CASSKVREGEKLFF; CDR3 DNA: TGTGCCAGCAGCAAAGTTAGGGAAGGGGAAAAACTGTTTTTT; V gene: TRBV21-1; CDR3 length: 14; clone size: few; J gene: TRBJ1-4; D gene: -
CDR3 protein: CASSPLVGGTEKLFF; CDR3 DNA: TGCGCCAGCAGCCCGTTGGTGGGGGGCACCGAAAAACTGTTTTTT; V gene: TRBV4-3; CDR3 length: 15; clone size: -; J gene: TRBJ1-4; D gene: -
CDR3 protein: CASSPEITGTGIGYGYTF; CDR3 DNA: TGTGCCAGCAGCCCCGAGATTACCGGGACAGGGATAGGGTATGGCTACACCTTC; V gene: TRBV7-8; CDR3 length: 18; clone size: -; J gene: TRBJ1-2; D gene: TRBD1
CDR3 protein: CASSFVRPSGRWEQYF; CDR3 DNA: TGCGCCAGCAGCTTTGTTCGGCCTAGCGGGAGGTGGGAGCAGTACTTC; V gene: TRBV5-1; CDR3 length: 16; clone size: -; J gene: TRBJ2-7; D gene: TRBD2
CDR3 protein: CASSHGTGITYNEQFF; CDR3 DNA: TGTGCCAGCAGCCATGGGACAGGGATCACCTACAATGAGCAGTTCTTC; V gene: TRBV4-2; CDR3 length: 16; clone size: few; J gene: TRBJ2-1; D gene: TRBD1
CDR3 protein: CSARRGPSTDTQYF; CDR3 DNA: TGCAGTGCCAGACGAGGCCCTAGCACAGATACGCAGTATTTT; V gene: TRBV20-1; CDR3 length: 14; clone size: -; J gene: TRBJ2-3; D gene: -
CDR3 protein: CASSSRTSGANVLTF; CDR3 DNA: TGTGCCAGCAGTTCACGGACCTCTGGGGCCAACGTCCTGACTTTC; V gene: TRBV6-5; CDR3 length: 15; clone size: once; J gene: TRBJ2-6; D gene: -
CDR3 protein: CASSHSGLRTDTQYF; CDR3 DNA: TGTGCCAGCAGCCATTCGGGACTACGCACAGATACGCAGTATTTT; V gene: TRBV5-5; CDR3 length: 15; clone size: few; J gene: TRBJ2-3; D gene: TRBD2
CDR3 protein: CASSQDASGGSYEQYF; CDR3 DNA: TGTGCCAGCAGCCAAGATGCTAGCGGGGGCTCCTACGAGCAGTACTTC; V gene: TRBV4-2; CDR3 length: 16; clone size: -; J gene: TRBJ2-7; D gene: TRBD2
CDR3 protein: CASSLGPRGQGNYGYTF; CDR3 DNA: TGTGCCAGCAGCTTAGGCCCGCGGGGACAGGGAAACTATGGCTACACCTTC; V gene: TRBV7-2; CDR3 length: 17; clone size: -; J gene: TRBJ1-2; D gene: TRBD1
CDR3 protein: CASSFDVIRGDDDEQFF; CDR3 DNA: TGTGCCAGCAGCTTCGACGTAATCCGGGGCGATGACGATGAGCAGTTCTTC; V gene: TRBV7-9; CDR3 length: 17; clone size: -; J gene: TRBJ2-1; D gene: -
CDR3 protein: CASSLGDVYGYTF; CDR3 DNA: TGTGCCAGCAGCCTAGGGGATGTGTATGGCTACACCTTC; V gene: TRBV7-9; CDR3 length: 13; clone size: few; J gene: TRBJ1-2; D gene: -
CDR3 protein: CASSQAGRYQETQYF; CDR3 DNA: TGCGCCAGCAGCCAAGCCGGCAGGTACCAAGAGACCCAGTACTTC; V gene: TRBV4-3; CDR3 length: 15; clone size: -; J gene: TRBJ2-5; D gene: -
CDR3 protein: CSVESTGAQGLSYEQYF; CDR3 DNA: TGCAGCGTTGAATCGACAGGGGCGCAGGGTCTGTCCTACGAGCAGTACTTC; V gene: TRBV29-1; CDR3 length: 17; clone size: few; J gene: TRBJ2-7; D gene: TRBD1
CDR3 protein: CASSQLAGVRETQYF; CDR3 DNA: TGCGCCAGCAGCCAGTTAGCGGGAGTCCGAGAGACCCAGTACTTC; V gene: TRBV4-1; CDR3 length: 15; clone size: few; J gene: TRBJ2-5; D gene: TRBD2
CDR3 protein: CASSEAQGRTYEQYF; CDR3 DNA: TGTGCCAGCAGTGAAGCACAGGGTAGGACCTACGAACAGTACTTC; V gene: TRBV6-1; CDR3 length: 15; clone size: -; J gene: TRBJ2-5; D gene: -
CDR3 protein: CASSVTSGRPFNEQFF; CDR3 DNA: TGTGCCAGCAGCGTAACTAGCGGGAGGCCTTTTAATGAGCAGTTCTTC; V gene: TRBV9; CDR3 length: 16; clone size: -; J gene: TRBJ2-1; D gene: TRBD2
CDR3 protein: CASSLYSETQYF; CDR3 DNA: TGTGCCAGCAGCTTATATAGTGAGACCCAGTACTTC; V gene: TRBV7-9; CDR3 length: 12; clone size: -; J gene: TRBJ2-5; D gene: -